This TCR beta chain emerged from a study of blood T cell repertoires in COVID-19. Study information: Sources were T cells, B-cell-depleted T cells, or PBMCs; the material itself was cDNA or gDNA.

Seattle patient enrollment occurred during active infection, with longitudinal follow-up thereafter. The CDR3 is made up of 17 amino acids. Germline assignment: CDR1 SGHDN and CDR2 FVKESK. V lost 6 bases, J lost 6 bases, and 9 bases stayed unmatched. TCRdb's copy holds only in-frame clones and misses some; the assay was immunoSEQ multiplex PCR. The sample has a few hundred thousand clones; about 90% are singletons. The chain joins TRBV14 to TRBJ2-2, with 14 bases identical to TRBD2. Sequenced input: peripheral blood. The receptor comes from a person between 18 and 30 years old with COVID-19, enrolled during active disease. The CDR3 loop reads CASREGLAGDPAGELFF. CDR3 sequence (DNA): TGTGCCAGCAGGGAGGGACTAGCGGGAGATCCCGCCGGGGAGCTGTTTTTT.